This T cell receptor (beta chain) was documented in a study of cytomegalovirus exposure and HLA in healthy donors. Study-level information: Earlier sequencing of about 179 million T cells yielded approximately 120 million unique TCR beta sequences. Findings and limits, study-wide: A later analysis found most CMV-associated TCR beta chains apparently HLA-restricted. A later analysis showed HLA-associated TCR beta chains outstripping equally common others in clonal expansion.

The PCR was carried out with 60 Vbeta primers and 13 Jbeta primers. Here immunoSEQ multiplex PCR was the method, and the copy in TCRdb shows in-frame clones only, minus some. The profile covers 95,000 to 150,000 clones, with roughly 80% appearing a single time and 7.5% to 9.5% taken by the ten largest. Points on this clone: The antigen is unknown.

Germline CDR1 and CDR2: SGHTA and FQGNSA. CDR3 size: 13 residues. V lost 1 base to trimming and J lost 5 bases, with 9 bases between them. This TCR was sampled from a man aged 25-45 years in good health and CMV-seropositive. Sample: PBMCs. The rearrangement joins TRBV7-2 to TRBJ2-7; D uncertain. In DNA, the CDR3 is TGTGCCAGCAGCTTAGGGCACGTTGACGAGCAGTACTTC. Translating gives CASSLGHVDEQYF.